This T cell receptor (beta chain) was observed in a study of technical replicates of blood from several donors (dated by TCRdb to between 2016 and 2019). The method was the immunoSEQ multiplex PCR assay. Held by TCRdb, this immuneACCESS table contains in-frame sequences only and omits some clones. Under half of the omission traces to an unresolved V gene where checked; the cause of the rest is unknown. A total of 50,000 to 80,000 clones appear in this sample, about 88% of them only once. The ten largest clones capture approximately 5% of the sample. Turning to this clone: Its antigen is still unknown. Within one base of it there is no much larger clone, and no base qualities were kept.

From the cysteine through the phenylalanine, the CDR3 covers 14 amino acids. Only CDR3 DNA is held: 42 bases, read in frame from base 1. At the junction V is shortened by 5 bases and J by 9 bases; bases outside the gene matches: 10. From a lookup of the germline V gene, CDR1 and CDR2 are MNHNS and SASEGT. Sequencing was performed on PBMCs. The receptor comes from a human donor in good health. Some clones in this sample may be carry-over from other donors' samples. The rearrangement joined TRBV6-1 to TRBJ1-1, and TRBD1 aligns with 9 junction nucleotides. DNA sequence: TGTGCCAGCAGTCCTGGGGGGGACAGGGACAAAGCTTTCTTT. Translation gives CASSPGGDRDKAFF.